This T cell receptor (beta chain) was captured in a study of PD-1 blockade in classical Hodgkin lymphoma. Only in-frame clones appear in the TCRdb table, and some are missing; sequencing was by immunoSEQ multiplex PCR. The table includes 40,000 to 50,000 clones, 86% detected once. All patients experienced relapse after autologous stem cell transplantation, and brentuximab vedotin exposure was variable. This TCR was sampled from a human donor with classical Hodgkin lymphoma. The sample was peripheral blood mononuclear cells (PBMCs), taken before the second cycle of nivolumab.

The CDR3 region has the DNA TGCGCCAGCACCAAGGACGGAAACTATGGCTACACCTTC. This codes for CASTKDGNYGYTF. The chain recombines TRBV4-1 with TRBJ1-2, with D unclear. CDR1 is MGHRA, CDR2 YSYEKL, per germline. The V and J ends lost 7 bases and 2 bases respectively, with 11 bases between them. The CDR3 extends over 13 amino acids.